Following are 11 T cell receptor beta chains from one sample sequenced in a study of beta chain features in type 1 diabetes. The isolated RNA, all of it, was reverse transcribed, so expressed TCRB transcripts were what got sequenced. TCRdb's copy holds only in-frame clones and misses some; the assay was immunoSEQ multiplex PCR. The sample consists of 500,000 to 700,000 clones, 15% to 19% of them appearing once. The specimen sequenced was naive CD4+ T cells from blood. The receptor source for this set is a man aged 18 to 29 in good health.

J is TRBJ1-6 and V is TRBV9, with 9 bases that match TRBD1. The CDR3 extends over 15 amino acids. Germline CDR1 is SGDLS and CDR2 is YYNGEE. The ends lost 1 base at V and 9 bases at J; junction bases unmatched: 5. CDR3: CASSVTGTGSSPLHF. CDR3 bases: TGTGCCAGCAGCGTAACAGGGACAGGGTCTTCACCCCTCCACTTT.

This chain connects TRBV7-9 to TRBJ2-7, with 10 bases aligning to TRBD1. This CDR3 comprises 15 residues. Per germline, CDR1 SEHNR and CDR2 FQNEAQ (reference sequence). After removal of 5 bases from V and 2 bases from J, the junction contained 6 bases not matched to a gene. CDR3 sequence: CASSVSGTGAYEQYF. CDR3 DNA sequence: TGTGCCAGCAGCGTCTCCGGGACAGGGGCCTACGAGCAGTACTTC.

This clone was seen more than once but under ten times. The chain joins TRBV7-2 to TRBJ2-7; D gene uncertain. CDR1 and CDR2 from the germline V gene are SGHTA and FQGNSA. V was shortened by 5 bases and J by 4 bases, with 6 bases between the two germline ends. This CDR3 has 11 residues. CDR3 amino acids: CASSTLYEQYF. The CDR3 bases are TGTGCCAGCAGCACCCTTTACGAGCAGTACTTC.

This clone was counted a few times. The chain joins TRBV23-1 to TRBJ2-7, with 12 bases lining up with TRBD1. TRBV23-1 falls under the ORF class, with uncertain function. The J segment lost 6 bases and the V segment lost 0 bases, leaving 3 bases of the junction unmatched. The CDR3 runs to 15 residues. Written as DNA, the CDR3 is TGCGCCAGCAGTCAATCGGGACAGGGGGCATCCGAGCAGTACTTC. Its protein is CASSQSGQGASEQYF.

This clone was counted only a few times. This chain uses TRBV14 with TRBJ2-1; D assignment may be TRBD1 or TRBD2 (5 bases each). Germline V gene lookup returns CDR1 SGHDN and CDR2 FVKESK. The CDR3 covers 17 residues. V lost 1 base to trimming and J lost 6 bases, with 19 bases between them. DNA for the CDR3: TGTGCCAGCAGCCAAGCCGTGGGACGCGGGCATATCAATGAGCAGTTCTTC. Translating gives CASSQAVGRGHINEQFF.

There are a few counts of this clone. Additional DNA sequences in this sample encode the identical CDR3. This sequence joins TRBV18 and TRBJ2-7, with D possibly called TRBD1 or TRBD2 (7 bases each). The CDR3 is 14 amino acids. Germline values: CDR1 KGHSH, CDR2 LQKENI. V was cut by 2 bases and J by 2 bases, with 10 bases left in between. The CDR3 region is CASSPSGTAYEQYF. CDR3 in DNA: TGTGCCAGCTCACCAAGCGGGACAGCCTACGAGCAGTACTTC.

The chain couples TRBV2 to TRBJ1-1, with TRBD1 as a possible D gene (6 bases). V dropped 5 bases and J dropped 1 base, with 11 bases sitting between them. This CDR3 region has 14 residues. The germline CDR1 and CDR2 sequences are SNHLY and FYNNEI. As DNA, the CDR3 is TGTGCCAGCAGTACAGGGTGGTCGAACACTGAAGCTTTCTTT. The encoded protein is CASSTGWSNTEAFF. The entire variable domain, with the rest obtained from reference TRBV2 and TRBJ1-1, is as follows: EPEVTQTPSHQVTQMGQEVILRCVPISNHLYFYWYRQILGQKVEFLVSFYNNEISEKSEIFDDQFSVERPDGSNFTLKIRSTKLEDSAMYFCASSTGWSNTEAFFGQGTRLTVV.

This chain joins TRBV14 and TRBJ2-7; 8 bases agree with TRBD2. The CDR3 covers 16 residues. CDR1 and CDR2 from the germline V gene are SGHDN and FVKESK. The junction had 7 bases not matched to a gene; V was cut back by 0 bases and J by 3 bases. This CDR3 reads CASSQEGSSGFYEQYF. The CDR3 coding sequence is TGTGCCAGCAGCCAAGAGGGCTCTAGCGGGTTCTACGAGCAGTACTTC. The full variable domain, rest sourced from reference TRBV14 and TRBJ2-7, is EAGVTQFPSHSVIEKGQTVTLRCDPISGHDNLYWYRRVMGKEIKFLLHFVKESKQDESGMPNNRFLAERTGGTYSTLKVQPAELEDSGVYFCASSQEGSSGFYEQYFGPGTRLTVT.

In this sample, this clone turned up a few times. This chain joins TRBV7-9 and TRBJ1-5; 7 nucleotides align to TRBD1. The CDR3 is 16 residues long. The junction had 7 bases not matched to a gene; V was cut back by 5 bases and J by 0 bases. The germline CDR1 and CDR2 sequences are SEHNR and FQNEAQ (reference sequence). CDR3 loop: CASSQQGSHSNQPQHF. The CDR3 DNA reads TGTGCCAGCAGCCAACAGGGGTCGCATAGCAATCAGCCCCAGCATTTT. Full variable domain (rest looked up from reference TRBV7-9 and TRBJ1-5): DTGVSQNPRHKITKRGQNVTFRCDPISEHNRLYWYRQTLGQGPEFLTYFQNEAQLEKSRLLSDRFSAERPKGSFSTLEIQRTEQGDSAMYLCASSQQGSHSNQPQHFGDGTRLSIL.

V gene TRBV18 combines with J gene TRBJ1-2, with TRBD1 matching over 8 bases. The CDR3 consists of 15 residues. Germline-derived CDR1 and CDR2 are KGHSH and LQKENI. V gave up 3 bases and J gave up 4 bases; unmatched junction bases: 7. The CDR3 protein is CASSPQGAQGYGYTF. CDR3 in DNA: TGTGCCAGCTCACCCCAGGGGGCGCAGGGCTATGGCTACACCTTC.

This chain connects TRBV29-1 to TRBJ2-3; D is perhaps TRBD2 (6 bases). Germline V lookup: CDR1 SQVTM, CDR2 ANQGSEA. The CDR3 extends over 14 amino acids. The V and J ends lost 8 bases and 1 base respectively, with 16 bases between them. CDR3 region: CSPLRVAGTDTQYF. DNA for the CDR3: TGCAGCCCCCTCCGGGTAGCGGGCACAGATACGCAGTATTTT.